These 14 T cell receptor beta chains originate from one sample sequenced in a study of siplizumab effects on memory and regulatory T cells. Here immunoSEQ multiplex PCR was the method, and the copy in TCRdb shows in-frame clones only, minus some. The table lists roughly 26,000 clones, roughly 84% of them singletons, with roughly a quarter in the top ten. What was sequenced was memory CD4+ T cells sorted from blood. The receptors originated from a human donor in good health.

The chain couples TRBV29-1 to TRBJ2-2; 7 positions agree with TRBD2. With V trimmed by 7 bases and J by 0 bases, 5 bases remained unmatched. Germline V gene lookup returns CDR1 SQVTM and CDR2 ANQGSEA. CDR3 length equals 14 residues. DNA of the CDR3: TGCAGCGGCGGGAGCGCAGCGAACACCGGGGAGCTGTTTTTT. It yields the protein CSGGSAANTGELFF.

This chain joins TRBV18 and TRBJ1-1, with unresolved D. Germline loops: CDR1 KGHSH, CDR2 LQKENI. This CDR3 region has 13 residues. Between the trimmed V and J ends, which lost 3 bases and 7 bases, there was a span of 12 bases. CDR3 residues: CASSPTGVSEAFF. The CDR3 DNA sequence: TGTGCCAGCTCACCTACCGGGGTCAGTGAAGCTTTCTTT.

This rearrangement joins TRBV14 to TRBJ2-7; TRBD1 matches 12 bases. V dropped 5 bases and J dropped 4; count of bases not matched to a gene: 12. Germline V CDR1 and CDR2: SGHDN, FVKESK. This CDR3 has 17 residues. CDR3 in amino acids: CASSYPAGTGGLYEQYF. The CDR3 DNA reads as TGTGCCAGCAGCTACCCCGCTGGGACAGGGGGCTTGTACGAGCAGTACTTC.

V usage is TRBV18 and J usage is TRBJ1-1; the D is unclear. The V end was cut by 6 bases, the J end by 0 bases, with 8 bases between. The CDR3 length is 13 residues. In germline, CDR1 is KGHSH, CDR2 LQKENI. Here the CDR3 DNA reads TGTGCCAGCTCCCTTGACATGAACACTGAAGCTTTCTTT. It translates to CASSLDMNTEAFF.

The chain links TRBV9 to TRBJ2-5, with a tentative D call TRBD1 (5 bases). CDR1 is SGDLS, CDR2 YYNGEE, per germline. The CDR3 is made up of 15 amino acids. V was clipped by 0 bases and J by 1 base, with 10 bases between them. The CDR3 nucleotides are TGTGCCAGCAGCGTAGGACCAGGGATCCAAGAGACCCAGTACTTC. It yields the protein CASSVGPGIQETQYF.

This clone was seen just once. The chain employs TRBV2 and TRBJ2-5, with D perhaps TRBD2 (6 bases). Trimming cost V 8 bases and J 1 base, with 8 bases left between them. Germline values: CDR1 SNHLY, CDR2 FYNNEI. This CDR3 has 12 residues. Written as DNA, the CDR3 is TGTGCCAGCCGGACTATCCAAGAGACCCAGTACTTC. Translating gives CASRTIQETQYF.

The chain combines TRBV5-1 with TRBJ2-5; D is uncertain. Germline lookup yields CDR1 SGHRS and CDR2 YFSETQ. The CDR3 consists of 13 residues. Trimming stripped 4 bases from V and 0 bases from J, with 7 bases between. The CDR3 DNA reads TGCGCCAGCAGCCCTTGGGACCAAGAGACCCAGTACTTC. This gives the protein CASSPWDQETQYF.

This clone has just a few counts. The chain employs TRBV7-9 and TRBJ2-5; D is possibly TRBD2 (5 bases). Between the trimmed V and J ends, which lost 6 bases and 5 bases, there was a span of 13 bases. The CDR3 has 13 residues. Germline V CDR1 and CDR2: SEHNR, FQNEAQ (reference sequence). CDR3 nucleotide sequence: TGTGCCAGCAGTCAGCCCCCGGGGGAGACCCAGTACTTC. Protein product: CASSQPPGETQYF.

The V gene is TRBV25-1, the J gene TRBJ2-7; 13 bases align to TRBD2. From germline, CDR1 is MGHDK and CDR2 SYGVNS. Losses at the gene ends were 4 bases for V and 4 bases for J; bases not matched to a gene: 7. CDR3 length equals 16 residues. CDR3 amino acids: CASSGGLAGTFYEQYF. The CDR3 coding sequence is TGTGCCAGCAGTGGGGGACTAGCGGGAACCTTTTACGAGCAGTACTTC.

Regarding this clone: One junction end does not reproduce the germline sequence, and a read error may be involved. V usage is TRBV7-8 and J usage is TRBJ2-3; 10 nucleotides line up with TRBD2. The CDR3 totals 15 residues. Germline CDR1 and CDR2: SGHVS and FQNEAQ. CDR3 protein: CASSLAGASTDTQYF. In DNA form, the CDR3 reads TGTGCCAGCAGCCTAGCGGGAGCAAGCACAGATACGCAGTATTTT.

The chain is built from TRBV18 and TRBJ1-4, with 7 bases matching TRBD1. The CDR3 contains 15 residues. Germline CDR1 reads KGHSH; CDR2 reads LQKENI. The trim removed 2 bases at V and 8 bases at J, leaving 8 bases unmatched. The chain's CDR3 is CASSPEDRAGEKLFF. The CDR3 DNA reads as TGTGCCAGCTCACCAGAAGACAGGGCAGGAGAAAAACTGTTTTTT. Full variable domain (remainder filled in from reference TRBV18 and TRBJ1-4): NAGVMQNPRHLVRRRGQEARLRCSPMKGHSHVYWYRQLPEEGLKFMVYLQKENIIDESGMPKERFSAEFPKEGPSILRIQQVVRGDSAAYFCASSPEDRAGEKLFFGSGTQLSVL.

For the CDR3, the DNA is TGTGCCAGCAGTGAGGCTGACACTGAAGCTTTCTTT. Encoded protein: CASSEADTEAFF. The J gene is TRBJ1-1, the V gene TRBV2, with D unclear. This CDR3 has 12 residues. In germline, CDR1 is SNHLY, CDR2 FYNNEI. V was pared by 3 bases and J by 3 bases, with 5 bases between. Combining the CDR3 with reference TRBV2 and TRBJ1-1 gives the whole variable domain EPEVTQTPSHQVTQMGQEVILRCVPISNHLYFYWYRQILGQKVEFLVSFYNNEISEKSEIFDDQFSVERPDGSNFTLKIRSTKLEDSAMYFCASSEADTEAFFGQGTRLTVV.

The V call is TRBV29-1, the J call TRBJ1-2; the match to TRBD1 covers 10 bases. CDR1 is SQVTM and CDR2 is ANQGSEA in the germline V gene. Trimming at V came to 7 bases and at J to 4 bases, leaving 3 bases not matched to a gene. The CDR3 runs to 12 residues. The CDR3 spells CSADRGLYGYTF. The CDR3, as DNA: TGCAGCGCTGACAGGGGGCTCTATGGCTACACCTTC.

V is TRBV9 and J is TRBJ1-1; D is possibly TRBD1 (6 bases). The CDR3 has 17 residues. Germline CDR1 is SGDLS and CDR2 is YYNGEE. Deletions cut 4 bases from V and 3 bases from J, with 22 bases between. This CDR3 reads CASSKGGGDARDTEAFF. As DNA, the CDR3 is TGTGCCAGCAGCAAGGGGGGCGGGGACGCTCGGGACACTGAAGCTTTCTTT.